A selection of T cell receptor beta chains follows, all from one sample in a study of cytomegalovirus exposure and HLA in healthy donors. TCRdb's copy holds only in-frame clones and misses some; the assay was immunoSEQ multiplex PCR. This table holds about 170,000 clones, about 80% found once. The specimen sequenced was PBMCs. Receptors originate from a woman between 45 and 60 years old in good health and CMV-seronegative. Both conserved end residues are part of each CDR3. The D gene is left open where the match is weak. Clone size is shown for a subset of rows, as once, few, many or a class of expanded clone.

v_call	j_call	clone_size	d_call	cdr3_aa	cdr3_nt
TRBV4-3	TRBJ2-7	.	.	CASSQDFSRGYEQYF	TGCGCCAGCAGCCAAGACTTCTCACGAGGATACGAGCAGTACTTC
TRBV15	TRBJ2-1	.	.	CATSRSRGGIEQFF	TGTGCCACCAGCAGATCTAGGGGTGGGATCGAGCAGTTCTTC
TRBV6-1	TRBJ2-1	few	.	CASSLEPGAYNEQFF	TGTGCCAGCAGCCTCGAGCCGGGGGCCTACAATGAGCAGTTCTTC
TRBV20-1	TRBJ1-5	once	.	CPRGTSEPQHF	TGTCCCCGCGGGACGAGTGAGCCCCAGCATTTT
TRBV29-1	TRBJ2-4	.	.	CSVDGGAKNIQYF	TGCAGCGTTGATGGGGGGGCCAAAAACATTCAGTACTTC
TRBV7-9	TRBJ2-1	.	TRBD2	CASSPSGWEQFF	TGTGCCAGCAGCCCTAGCGGATGGGAGCAGTTCTTC
TRBV9	TRBJ1-2	.	TRBD1	CASSPPQGARGNYGYTF	TGTGCCAGCAGCCCGCCGCAGGGGGCCCGTGGGAACTATGGCTACACCTTC
TRBV7-2	TRBJ1-5	few	.	CASSSKGGYQPQHF	TGTGCCAGCAGCTCCAAAGGCGGGTATCAGCCCCAGCATTTT
TRBV4-3	TRBJ1-5	.	.	CASSRGRQGYQPQHF	TGCGCCAGCAGCCGTGGACGGCAGGGATATCAGCCCCAGCATTTT
TRBV27	TRBJ2-7	.	TRBD2	CASSFRTSGMKYEQYF	TGTGCCAGCAGTTTCAGGACTAGCGGGATGAAGTACGAGCAGTACTTC
TRBV4-3	TRBJ2-1	.	TRBD2	CASSQDWAGEYNEQFF	TGCGCCAGCAGCCAAGATTGGGCGGGGGAGTACAATGAGCAGTTCTTC
TRBV4-1	TRBJ2-7	few	TRBD2	CASSQDHGGGSEQYF	TGCGCCAGCAGCCAAGATCACGGGGGAGGGTCCGAGCAGTACTTC
TRBV7-9	TRBJ1-1	.	.	CSSSFWTEANTEAFF	TGTTCCAGCAGCTTTTGGACAGAAGCGAACACTGAAGCTTTCTTT
TRBV28	TRBJ2-7	few	TRBD1	CASSNPTGFSEQYF	TGTGCCAGCAGTAATCCGACAGGGTTCTCCGAGCAGTACTTC
TRBV19	TRBJ2-7	.	.	CASSIDSVTYEQYF	TGTGCCAGTAGTATTGACAGTGTTACCTACGAGCAGTACTTC
TRBV7-2	TRBJ2-1	.	TRBD2	CASSLRTSGSASNEQFF	TGTGCCAGCAGCTTACGAACTAGCGGGAGTGCCAGCAATGAGCAGTTCTTC
TRBV20-1	TRBJ2-7	.	.	CSARNEYEQYF	TGCAGTGCTAGGAACGAGTACGAGCAGTACTTC
TRBV28	TRBJ2-1	few	TRBD1	CASLGQDHYNEQFF	TGTGCCAGTCTCGGACAGGACCACTACAATGAGCAGTTCTTC
TRBV28	TRBJ2-7	.	TRBD1	CASSSYRGTYEQYF	TGTGCCAGCAGTTCCTACAGGGGCACCTACGAGCAGTACTTC
TRBV6-5	TRBJ1-2	.	TRBD1	CASSYTRTGGEFGYTF	TGTGCCAGCAGTTACACCCGGACAGGGGGCGAATTTGGCTACACCTTC
TRBV2	TRBJ1-2	.	.	CASSERGSGPRGYTF	TGTGCCAGCAGTGAACGGGGGTCAGGGCCACGGGGCTACACCTTC
TRBV28	TRBJ1-1	.	.	CASSLEQPAAFF	TGTGCCAGCAGTTTAGAACAGCCTGCCGCTTTCTTT
TRBV4-2	TRBJ1-6	few	TRBD1	CASSQAGTGDSPLHF	TGTGCCAGCAGCCAGGCCGGGACAGGGGATTCACCCCTCCACTTT
TRBV2	TRBJ1-3	.	.	CASSEIGENTIYF	TGTGCCAGCAGTGAAATTGGGGAGAACACCATATATTTT
TRBV4-3	TRBJ1-3	.	TRBD1	CASSQGPDRANTIYF	TGCGCCAGCAGCCAGGGCCCGGACAGGGCCAACACCATATATTTT
TRBV2	TRBJ2-7	few	.	CASGGTFSYEQYF	TGTGCCAGCGGCGGGACTTTTTCCTACGAGCAGTACTTC
TRBV7-8	TRBJ1-2	once	.	CASSLTGSYGYTF	TGTGCCAGCAGCTTAACAGGGTCCTATGGCTACACCTTC
TRBV4-3	TRBJ2-1	.	TRBD2	CASSQDRLAGGFNEQFF	TGCGCCAGCAGCCAAGATAGACTAGCGGGAGGATTCAATGAGCAGTTCTTC
TRBV19	TRBJ1-5	.	.	CASSLTFAGQPQHF	TGTGCCAGTAGCCTAACATTCGCGGGCCAGCCCCAGCATTTT
TRBV4-3	TRBJ1-6	.	TRBD1	CASSPDRGQSYNSPLHF	TGCGCCAGCAGCCCGGACAGGGGGCAGTCCTATAATTCACCCCTCCACTTT
TRBV7-2	TRBJ1-1	.	.	CASGPPGENTEAFF	TGTGCCAGCGGACCCCCGGGGGAGAACACTGAAGCTTTCTTT
TRBV9	TRBJ2-1	once	TRBD2	CASSPTSGRAYYNEQFF	TGTGCCAGCAGCCCCACTAGCGGGAGGGCCTACTACAATGAGCAGTTCTTC
TRBV5-1	TRBJ2-5	.	TRBD1	CASSLVPGTGYETQYF	TGCGCCAGCAGCTTGGTCCCCGGGACAGGGTATGAGACCCAGTACTTC
TRBV7-9	TRBJ2-1	few	.	CASSLGQPSSYNEQFF	TGTGCCAGCAGCTTGGGACAACCGAGCTCCTACAATGAGCAGTTCTTC
TRBV4-1	TRBJ2-1	.	TRBD2	CASSQGTSGYNEQFF	TGCGCCAGCAGCCAAGGGACTAGCGGTTACAATGAGCAGTTCTTC
TRBV28	TRBJ1-3	.	TRBD1	CASTAGGPSGNTIYF	TGTGCCAGCACGGCAGGGGGTCCCTCTGGAAACACCATATATTTT
TRBV2	TRBJ1-4	.	.	CASSAGPTNEKLFF	TGTGCCAGCAGTGCAGGGCCAACTAATGAAAAACTGTTTTTT